Here is one TCR beta chain with its context. This clonotype was detected a few times. Its antigen target is currently unknown. It has no much larger one-base neighbor in the sample; base qualities were not kept. This sample is part of a study of identical twins (dated by TCRdb to about 2016). With regard to the full study: TCR alpha and beta repertoires from monozygotic twins, unrelated adults of various ages and cord blood were deep-sequenced to test whether fetal clonotypes persist. To rule out contamination, replicate twin experiments were performed at different times with different library preparation protocols.

Library construction relied on 5' RACE. TCRdb shows the sequencer as Illumina HiSeq 2000. Template switching introduced a universal primer binding site; the final cDNA contained a unique molecular identifier, enabling accurate counting of TCR cDNA molecules. Specific primers in the conserved constant-segment region were used to synthesize first-strand cDNA for the TCR alpha and beta chains. To control for contamination, each cDNA library was double barcoded with a SMART-Mk sample barcode plus Illumina barcodes. Two successive PCR steps introduced TruSeq adapter sequences along with Illumina sample barcodes. TCR alpha and beta cDNA libraries were sequenced on the Illumina HiSeq platform with custom primers. Per the original workflow: MiGEC was used to process raw reads and extract unique molecular identifiers, and MiXCR was used to find CDR3 positions. Recombination models were inferred per individual with the repgenHMM and IGoR tools using an EM algorithm. The analysis of shared clonotypes was done with the tcR package in R, with sharing normalized by the product of cloneset sizes. To study raw recombination without the effects of thymic and clonal selection, out-of-frame nonproductive sequences were analyzed. The public sequencing data were trimmed at Q25 with fastp and processed into clonotypes with MiXCR by TCRdb, which kept only in-frame beta chains. Rows are unified per CDR3 protein, each entry keeping the most common DNA and genes. V and J calls and clone size were set by TCRdb, not the authors. This sample gives more than 600,000 distinct CDR3 sequences in total; around a sixth of them show up just once. Around 13% of the sample comes from the top ten.

Relative to germline, V is 5 bases shorter and J is 4 bases shorter, with 11 bases between their ends. Spanning cysteine to phenylalanine, the CDR3 consists of 13 amino acids. Only CDR3 DNA remains: 39 bases, in frame from the first base. CDR1 is given as SGHVS and CDR2 as FQNEAQ, both from the germline V gene. The full study reports these points: Because the same donors could not be followed over many years, the conclusions relied on cross-sectional statistical analysis. In monozygotic twins, out-of-frame TCR alpha sharing was systematically underestimated by recombination models, although the models agreed with sharing between unrelated individuals. Compared with coincidental sharing between unrelated individuals, out-of-frame TCR alpha sequences shared between twins had an excess of sequences with low generation probability. In beta out-of-frame sequences, excess twin sharing was weaker, because having fewer shared sequences lowered the signal-to-noise ratio. Zero-insertion analyses could be partly confounded by invariant T cells such as MAIT and iNKT, although diverse VJ usage argued against such confounding for most clonotypes. Fewer insertions were carried by abundant cord blood beta clonotypes, a similar but weaker trend appeared in young adult naive repertoires, and no such trend appeared in memory repertoires.

Every donor was a healthy Caucasian. Three pairs of female monozygotic twins, all aged about 18 to 30 years, were included in the twin cohort. RNA for TCR libraries was isolated from peripheral blood mononuclear cells. This sample also appeared in a second study, on T cells expressing NK-cell markers. In that second paper, the authors write: In sorted CD3+CD56+NKG2C+, CD3+CD56+NKG2C- and CD3+CD56-NKG2C+ T-cell subsets from several donors, TCR beta-chain repertoires were profiled. Among the eight sequenced donors, only one was HCMV-seronegative, while the other seven were HCMV-seropositive. In several experiments an anti-gammadeltaTCR antibody was added to restrict sorting to alphabetaTCR-expressing T cells. In five to seven donors, the dominant CD3+CD56+NKG2C+ clonotypes were found to rank among the top 10 CD8+ clonotypes and to make up 1.0-7.0% of CD8+ T cells. Those dominant clonotypes were again the most abundant among CD3+CD56-NKG2C+ cells in a few donors, at about 25-65%. Whether the expanded NKG2C-expressing T cell clones were specific for HCMV antigens was left unclear. The study sequenced eight donors, all healthy volunteers chosen at random: three men and five women. To determine HCMV serostatus, a commercial ELISA kit was used to detect HCMV-specific IgG in serum. Bulk peripheral blood T-cell repertoires were additionally sequenced from unsorted PBMC for six donors. MIGEC was used to demultiplex reads and group the reads by UMI, and MiTCR was used to assemble and quantify clonotypes. Only TCR cDNA sequences supported by at least two reads were kept to exclude erroneous sequences. The tcR package was used for downstream repertoire analysis, with clonotypes matched between fractions based on CDR3 nucleotide sequence plus V segment. VDJmatch was used to annotate antigen specificity against VDJdb, with one amino acid substitution in CDR3 allowed.

This TCR came from a woman under 30 in good health. The V gene is TRBV7-8 and the J gene is TRBJ1-2; the D gene is unclear. Sequencing was performed on PBMCs. The DNA sequence is as follows: TGTGCCAGCAGCCGGAGAGATTCCTATGGCTACACCTTC. Its translation reads: CASSRRDSYGYTF.